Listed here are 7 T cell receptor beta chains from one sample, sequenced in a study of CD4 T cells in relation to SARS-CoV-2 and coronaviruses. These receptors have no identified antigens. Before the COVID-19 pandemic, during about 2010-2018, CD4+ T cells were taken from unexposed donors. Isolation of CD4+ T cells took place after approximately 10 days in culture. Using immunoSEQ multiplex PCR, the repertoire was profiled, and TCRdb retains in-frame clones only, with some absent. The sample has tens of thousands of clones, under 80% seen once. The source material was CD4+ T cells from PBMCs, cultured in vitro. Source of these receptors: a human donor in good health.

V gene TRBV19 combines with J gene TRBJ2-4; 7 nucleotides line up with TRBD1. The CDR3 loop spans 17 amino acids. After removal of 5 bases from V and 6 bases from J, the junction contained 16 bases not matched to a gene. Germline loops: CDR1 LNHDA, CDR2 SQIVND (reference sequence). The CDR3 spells CASSALPGTAIGNIQYF. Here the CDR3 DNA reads TGTGCCAGTAGTGCGTTGCCCGGGACAGCCATAGGAAACATTCAGTACTTC.

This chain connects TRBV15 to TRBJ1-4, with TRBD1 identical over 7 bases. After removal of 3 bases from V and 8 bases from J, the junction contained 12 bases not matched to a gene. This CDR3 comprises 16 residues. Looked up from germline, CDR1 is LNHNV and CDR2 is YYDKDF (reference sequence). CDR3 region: CATSSGTAERSEKLFF. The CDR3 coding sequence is TGTGCCACCAGCAGTGGGACAGCGGAGAGGAGCGAAAAACTGTTTTTT.

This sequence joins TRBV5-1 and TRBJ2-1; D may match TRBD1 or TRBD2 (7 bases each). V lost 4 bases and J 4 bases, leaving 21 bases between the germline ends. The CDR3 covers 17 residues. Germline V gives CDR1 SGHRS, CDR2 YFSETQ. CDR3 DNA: TGCGCCAGCAGCGGAGGACTAGGGGGCTATTCATACAATGAGCAGTTCTTC. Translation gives CASSGGLGGYSYNEQFF.

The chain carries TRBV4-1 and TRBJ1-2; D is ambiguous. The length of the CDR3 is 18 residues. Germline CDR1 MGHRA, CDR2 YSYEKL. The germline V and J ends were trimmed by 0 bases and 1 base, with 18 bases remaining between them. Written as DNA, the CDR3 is TGCGCCAGCAGCCAAGATTTGAACTCGGGGATAATTAACTATGGCTACACCTTC. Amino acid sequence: CASSQDLNSGIINYGYTF.

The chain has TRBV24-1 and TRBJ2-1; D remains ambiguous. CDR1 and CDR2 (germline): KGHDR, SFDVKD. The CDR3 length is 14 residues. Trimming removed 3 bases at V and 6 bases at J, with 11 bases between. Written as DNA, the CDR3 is TGTGCCACCAGTGATGCCCGTTTTGGCAATGAGCAGTTCTTC. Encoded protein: CATSDARFGNEQFF.

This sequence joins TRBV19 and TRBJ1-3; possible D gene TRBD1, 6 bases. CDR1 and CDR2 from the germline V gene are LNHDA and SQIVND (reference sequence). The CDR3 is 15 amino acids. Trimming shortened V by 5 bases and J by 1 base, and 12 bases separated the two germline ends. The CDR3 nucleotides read TGTGCCAGTAGTTCGTACAGGGCTTCTGGAAACACCATATATTTT. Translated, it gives CASSSYRASGNTIYF. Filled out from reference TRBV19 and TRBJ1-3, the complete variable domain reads DGGITQSPKYLFRKEGQNVTLSCEQNLNHDAMYWYRQDPGQGLRLIYYSQIVNDFQKGDIAEGYSVSREKKESFPLTVTSAQKNPTAFYLCASSSYRASGNTIYFGEGSWLTVV.

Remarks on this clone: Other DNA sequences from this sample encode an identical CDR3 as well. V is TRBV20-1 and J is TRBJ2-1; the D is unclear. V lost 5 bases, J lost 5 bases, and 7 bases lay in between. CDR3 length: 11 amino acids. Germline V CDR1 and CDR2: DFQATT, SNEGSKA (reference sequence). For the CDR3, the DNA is TGCAGTGCTCCCCTAAACAATGAGCAGTTCTTC. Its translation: CSAPLNNEQFF.